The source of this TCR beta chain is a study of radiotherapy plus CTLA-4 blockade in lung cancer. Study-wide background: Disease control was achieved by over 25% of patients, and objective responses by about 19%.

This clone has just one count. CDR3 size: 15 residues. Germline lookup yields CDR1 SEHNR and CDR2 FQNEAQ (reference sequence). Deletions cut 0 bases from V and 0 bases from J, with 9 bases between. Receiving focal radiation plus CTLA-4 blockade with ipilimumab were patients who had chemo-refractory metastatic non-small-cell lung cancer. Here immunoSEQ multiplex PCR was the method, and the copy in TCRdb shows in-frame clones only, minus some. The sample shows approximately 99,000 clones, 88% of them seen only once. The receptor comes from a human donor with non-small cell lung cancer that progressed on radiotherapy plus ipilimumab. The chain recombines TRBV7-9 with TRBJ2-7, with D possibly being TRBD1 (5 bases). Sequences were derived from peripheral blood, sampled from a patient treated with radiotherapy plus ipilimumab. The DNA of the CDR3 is TGTGCCAGCAGCTTAGCGGGGCTGGGCTCCTACGAGCAGTACTTC. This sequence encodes CASSLAGLGSYEQYF.